The text below deals with one T cell receptor beta chain. In germline, CDR1 is MDHEN, CDR2 SYDVKM. V was pared by 7 bases and J by 1 base, with 16 bases between. The CDR3 sequence is 15 residues long. Profiled with immunoSEQ multiplex PCR; TCRdb holds only in-frame clones, not every one. Here the sample spans approximately 3,200 clones, about 94% being singletons. This specimen comes from a study of tumor T cells in aggressive B-cell lymphoma. The receptor's source is an adult with diffuse large B cell lymphoma. This sequence joins TRBV28 and TRBJ1-1, with D tentatively TRBD1 (6 bases). Sequencing was performed on tumor tissue. As DNA, the CDR3 is TGTGCCAGCACCGCGGGGGCGGAGGGGAACACTGAAGCTTTCTTT. Protein product: CASTAGAEGNTEAFF. The variable domain in full, completed from reference TRBV28 and TRBJ1-1, reads DVKVTQSSRYLVKRTGEKVFLECVQDMDHENMFWYRQDPGLGLRLIYFSYDVKMKEKGDIPEGYSVSREKKERFSLILESASTNQTSMYLCASTAGAEGNTEAFFGQGTRLTVV.